A selection of T cell receptor beta chains follows, all from one sample in a study of a mutant IDH1 vaccine in newly diagnosed glioma. Generated by immunoSEQ multiplex PCR, the TCRdb table keeps only in-frame clones and is missing some. Of 50,000 to 65,000 clones in the sample, less than 90% were seen once. Antigens of these TCRs are unknown. Sequenced here: PBMCs, sampled from a glioma patient whose treatment included an IDH1 peptide vaccine. These receptors were taken from a man between 35 and 55 years old with glioma. CDR3s include the opening cysteine and the closing phenylalanine or tryptophan.

J,V,CDR3
TRBJ2-1,TRBV29-1,CSASPAEQFF
TRBJ1-1,TRBV14,CASSQGQGRRLEAFF
TRBJ2-5,TRBV21-1,CASSKALSGGEQETQYF
TRBJ2-7,TRBV7-2,CASSEEPGLQSSYEQYF
TRBJ1-2,TRBV14,CASSHGQENYGYTF
TRBJ1-1,TRBV9,CASSVGVAGGDTEAFF
TRBJ2-7,TRBV7-9,CASRTFGEQYF
TRBJ2-3,TRBV29-1,CSVGQTSLTDTQYF
TRBJ1-5,TRBV7-6,CASSPHRNQPQHF
TRBJ2-7,TRBV4-2,CASSPLGGVSYEQYF
TRBJ2-7,TRBV5-5,CASSSASYEQYF
TRBJ2-5,TRBV9,CASSVGLVLGETQYF
TRBJ2-7,TRBV10-2,CASSAAGNEQYF
TRBJ1-5,TRBV7-2,CASSLGYQPQHF
TRBJ2-7,TRBV28,CASREQGRTYEQYF
TRBJ2-3,TRBV4-2,CASSSRGAVDTQYF
TRBJ2-7,TRBV13,CASSPSNGWDEQYF
TRBJ1-5,TRBV7-2,CASSLARYSNQPQHF
TRBJ2-1,TRBV4-1,CASSQVWREEQFF
TRBJ2-7,TRBV4-3,CASSQDALAGVVQYF
TRBJ2-7,TRBV25-1,CASSESSRTDHFYEQYF
TRBJ2-1,TRBV5-6,CASSLVRQEQFF
TRBJ2-1,TRBV15,CATSRAVEGRNEQFF
TRBJ2-7,TRBV2,CASSEETSYEQYF
TRBJ1-5,TRBV19,CASSIGQVSQPQHF
TRBJ2-1,TRBV7-8,CASSLVGTYNEQFF
TRBJ1-4,TRBV6-5,CASSYSAGVKLFF
TRBJ2-3,TRBV5-4,CASSLGAGLAGGADTQYF
TRBJ2-7,TRBV7-2,CASSSHPGLAESYEQYF
TRBJ2-7,TRBV6-5,CASSYSSSGRSYF
TRBJ1-1,TRBV19,CASSLGPRTEAFF
TRBJ2-7,TRBV5-6,CASSFWLNEQYF
TRBJ2-5,TRBV11-2,CASNRDTRETQYF
TRBJ2-5,TRBV7-6,CASSPLQGETQYF
TRBJ2-2,TRBV9,CASTRSRRAGELFF
TRBJ2-2,TRBV27,CASSSDRGRELFF
TRBJ1-1,TRBV6-5,CASSYEGWDTEAFF
TRBJ1-5,TRBV19,CASSRSFSQPQHF
TRBJ2-5,TRBV2,CASSVQGETQYF
TRBJ2-5,TRBV11-3,CASSLDSSGGTQYF
TRBJ2-5,TRBV15,CATSRVEGTQYF
TRBJ2-7,TRBV20-1,CSALQGDEQYF
TRBJ2-2,TRBV12-5,CASGLVKDGRSDTGELFF